This T cell receptor beta chain was sequenced during a study of OX40 agonist ivuxolimab in advanced cancers. Across the whole study: Treatment of patients was with ivuxolimab, an agonistic anti-OX40 (CD134) antibody.

The CDR3 is 22 amino acids. Per germline, CDR1 SGHDN and CDR2 FVKESK. The ends lost 2 bases at V and 0 bases at J; junction bases unmatched: 24. Study-wide results and limits: The study found among the lowest clonal expansion in partial responders at 0.1-3.0 mg/kg. Expanded clones were, on average, more numerous in CD8+ T cells than in CD4+.

TCRdb keeps only in-frame clones here, not all; method: immunoSEQ multiplex PCR. The sample has under 60,000 clones; around nine tenths are singletons. Concerning this clone: As yet, its antigen is unknown.

The chain is built from TRBV14 and TRBJ1-1, with 7 nucleotides matching TRBD1. This sequence originates from an adult with an advanced solid tumor such as melanoma, head and neck, liver or kidney cancer. The sample here was CD4+ or CD8+ T cells sorted from blood, taken in a trial of the OX40 agonist ivuxolimab. CDR3 sequence reads: CASSQRRDRIIGTRRMNTEAFF. CDR3 sequence (DNA): TGTGCCAGCAGCCAACGTAGGGACAGAATTATTGGCACTAGGCGCATGAACACTGAAGCTTTCTTT.